What follows are 18 T cell receptor beta chains derived from one specimen sequenced in a study of preoperative IRX-2 immunotherapy in early breast cancer. Assay used: immunoSEQ multiplex PCR; TCRdb lists only in-frame clones, some missing. The data show about 3,600 clones, approximately 80% seen once. Treatment reported: preoperative locoregional IRX-2 cytokine immunotherapy. The specimen comprised tumor tissue, sampled before IRX-2 immunotherapy. These receptors were obtained from a human donor with breast cancer.

The chain combines TRBV19 with TRBJ1-2; weak D call: TRBD1 (6 bases). The CDR3 is made up of 16 amino acids. Germline-derived CDR1 and CDR2 are LNHDA and SQIVND (reference sequence). V lost 2 bases and J lost 5, with 18 bases in between. The CDR3 DNA reads TGTGCCAGTAGTATAATTGGACAGATACGCAGGTATGGCTACACCTTC. It codes for CASSIIGQIRRYGYTF.

The sample holds a few counts of this clone. Here the CDR3 DNA reads TGTGCTAGTGGTTCGCAGGGAAACACCATATATTTT. Its translation: CASGSQGNTIYF. The genes are TRBV12-5 and TRBJ1-3; no clear D. The CDR3 contains 12 residues. The germline V gene has CDR1 LGHNT and CDR2 FRNRAP. The V end was cut by 4 bases, the J end by 4 bases, with 5 bases between. The entire variable domain, with the rest obtained from reference TRBV12-5 and TRBJ1-3, is as follows: DARVTQTPRHKVTEMGQEVTMRCQPILGHNTVFWYRQTMMQGLELLAYFRNRAPLDDSGMPKDRFSAEMPDATLATLKIQPSEPRDSAVYFCASGSQGNTIYFGEGSWLTVV.

This chain links TRBV11-3 with TRBJ2-7; no firm D call. Germline CDR1 and CDR2: SGHNT and YENEEA. The V end was cut by 3 bases, the J end by 4 bases, with 13 bases between. The length of the CDR3 is 14 residues. CDR3 nucleotides: TGTGCCAGCAGCTTTGGCAGCACAGTTTACGAGCAGTACTTC. This sequence encodes CASSFGSTVYEQYF.

This clone was observed a few times. This sequence joins TRBV29-1 and TRBJ2-3; no clear D gene. Trimming took 2 bases from V and 2 from J, leaving 5 bases between them. This CDR3 is built from 12 residues. The germline gives CDR1 SQVTM, CDR2 ANQGSEA. The CDR3: CSVEPPTDTQYF. The CDR3 bases are TGCAGCGTTGAACCCCCCACAGATACGCAGTATTTT.

The chain uses TRBV28 and TRBJ2-7, with D perhaps TRBD1 or TRBD2 (6 bases each). V gave up 5 bases and J gave up 9 bases, with 14 bases separating them. The CDR3 is 12 amino acids. The germline gives CDR1 MDHEN, CDR2 SYDVKM. CDR3 sequence reads: CASSNPRGPQYF. In DNA form, the CDR3 reads TGTGCCAGCAGTAACCCTCGGGGGCCGCAGTACTTC.

The genes are TRBV6-4 and TRBJ1-6; weak D call: TRBD1 (5 bases). Germline-derived CDR1 and CDR2 are MRHNA and SNTAGT. CDR3 size: 14 residues. V shed 7 bases and J shed 9 bases, with 16 bases lying between them. CDR3 sequence reads: CASTGVSLGSPLHF. The CDR3, as DNA: TGTGCCAGCACGGGGGTGAGTTTAGGTTCACCCCTCCACTTT.

This clone was found a few times. The chain is built from TRBV6-8 and TRBJ1-2; 9 positions agree with TRBD1. The CDR3 has 23 residues. J was trimmed by 0 bases and V by 4 bases; bases with no gene match: 27. Germline CDR1 reads MNHGY; CDR2 reads SAAAGT. The CDR3 loop reads CASSSNYRGRWVEAGTTNYGYTF. The CDR3 DNA reads TGTGCCAGCAGTTCCAATTACAGGGGGCGCTGGGTAGAAGCAGGGACTACTAACTATGGCTACACCTTC.

The gene calls are TRBV22-1 and TRBJ2-3. TRBV22-1 is a pseudogene. This CDR3 contains 14 residues. The CDR3 DNA follows: TGTGCCAGCAGCCGGGACCTCACACTAGATACGCAGTATTTT. It codes for CASSRDLTLDTQYF.

The chain combines TRBV11-1 with TRBJ2-7; no definite D call. The CDR3 extends over 14 amino acids. Germline CDR1 is SGHAT and CDR2 is FQDESV (reference sequence). The V and J ends lost 4 bases and 4 bases respectively, with 14 bases between them. CDR3 nucleotide sequence: TGTGCCAGCAGCTCGTATAGTCCTGGGTACGAGCAGTACTTC. This codes for CASSSYSPGYEQYF. The full variable domain, in which reference TRBV11-1 and TRBJ2-7 provide the parts outside the CDR3, is EAEVAQSPRYKITEKSQAVAFWCDPISGHATLYWYRQILGQGPELLVQFQDESVVDDSQLPKDRFSAERLKGVDSTLKIQPAELGDSAMYLCASSSYSPGYEQYFGPGTRLTVT.

CDR3 sequence: CASSYYRGQSTEAFF. The CDR3 DNA follows: TGTGCCAGCAGTTATTATAGGGGGCAGAGCACTGAAGCTTTCTTT. V is TRBV6-8 and J is TRBJ1-1, with 7 bases identical to TRBD1. The germline CDR1 and CDR2 sequences are MNHGY and SAAAGT. The CDR3 runs to 15 residues. Losses at the gene ends were 3 bases for V and 4 bases for J; bases not matched to a gene: 8.

The chain combines TRBV6-8 with TRBJ2-7, with TRBD1 matching over 8 bases. CDR1 is MNHGY and CDR2 is SAAAGT in the germline V gene. V was pared by 4 bases and J by 3 bases, with 17 bases of the junction left unmatched. This CDR3 spans 18 amino acids. The CDR3 DNA reads TGTGCCAGCAGTTTGGGGACAGGATATGAGTACTTGGACTACGAGCAGTACTTC. This sequence encodes CASSLGTGYEYLDYEQYF.

The chain couples TRBV6-8 to TRBJ2-7; a weak D match, TRBD2 (5 bases). V was cut by 8 bases and J by 3 bases, with 11 bases left in between. This CDR3 spans 12 amino acids. Germline V gene lookup returns CDR1 MNHGY and CDR2 SAAAGT. The CDR3 sequence is CASSPGNYEQYF. The CDR3 region has the DNA TGTGCCAGCTCGCCGGGGAACTACGAGCAGTACTTC.

This chain joins TRBV29-1 and TRBJ1-1; TRBD1 matches 11 bases. The CDR3 is 14 residues long. V lost 5 bases and J lost 5; bases outside the gene matches: 7. CDR1 and CDR2 from the germline V gene are SQVTM and ANQGSEA. The CDR3 is CSVSGQGGYTEAFF. The CDR3 bases are TGCAGCGTTTCGGGACAGGGGGGTTATACTGAAGCTTTCTTT.

The rearrangement links TRBV6-7 to TRBJ2-7; 12 bases map to TRBD1. TRBV6-7 is annotated as an ORF whose role is uncertain. After removal of 0 bases from V and 4 bases from J, the junction contained 10 bases not matched to a gene. This CDR3 comprises 18 residues. The CDR3: CASSYSFGRDRGPYEQYF. CDR3 bases: TGTGCCAGCAGTTACTCTTTCGGGAGGGACAGGGGGCCATACGAGCAGTACTTC.

As DNA, the CDR3 is TGCGCCAGCAGCTTGGGGTCTAGCGGGGATACGCAGTATTTT. This codes for CASSLGSSGDTQYF. This sequence joins TRBV5-1 and TRBJ2-3, with 8 bases identical to TRBD2. The V and J ends lost 0 bases and 6 bases, in that order; junction bases with no gene match: 3. Germline V CDR1 and CDR2: SGHRS, YFSETQ. CDR3 size: 14 residues.

This sequence joins TRBV6-8 and TRBJ1-1, with a weak D call TRBD1 (5 bases). CDR3 size: 15 residues. The V end lost 2 bases, the J end lost 1 base, and 11 bases lay between the germline ends. The V gene's germline CDR1 is MNHGY and CDR2 SAAAGT. The DNA for the CDR3 is TGTGCCAGCAGTTACCCACTTAGGGGGAACACTGAAGCTTTCTTT. Its protein is CASSYPLRGNTEAFF.

The chain employs TRBV19 and TRBJ1-5; D might be TRBD1 (6 bases). In germline, CDR1 is LNHDA, CDR2 SQIVND (reference sequence). The ends were cut back, 10 bases at V and 7 bases at J, with 17 bases in the middle. The CDR3 loop spans 13 amino acids. The CDR3, as DNA: TGTGCCATCACCGGAGGCAGGGGACAGCCCCAGCATTTT. It yields the protein CAITGGRGQPQHF.

This clone was counted between two and nine times. J is TRBJ2-1 and V is TRBV6-8; perhaps D is TRBD1 or TRBD2 (5 bases each). Trimming shortened V by 1 base and J by 4 bases, and 14 bases separated the two germline ends. The CDR3 totals 16 residues. Germline values: CDR1 MNHGY, CDR2 SAAAGT. CDR3 sequence: CASSYFRDLWYNEQFF. The CDR3 DNA reads as TGTGCCAGCAGTTACTTCCGGGACCTATGGTACAATGAGCAGTTCTTC.